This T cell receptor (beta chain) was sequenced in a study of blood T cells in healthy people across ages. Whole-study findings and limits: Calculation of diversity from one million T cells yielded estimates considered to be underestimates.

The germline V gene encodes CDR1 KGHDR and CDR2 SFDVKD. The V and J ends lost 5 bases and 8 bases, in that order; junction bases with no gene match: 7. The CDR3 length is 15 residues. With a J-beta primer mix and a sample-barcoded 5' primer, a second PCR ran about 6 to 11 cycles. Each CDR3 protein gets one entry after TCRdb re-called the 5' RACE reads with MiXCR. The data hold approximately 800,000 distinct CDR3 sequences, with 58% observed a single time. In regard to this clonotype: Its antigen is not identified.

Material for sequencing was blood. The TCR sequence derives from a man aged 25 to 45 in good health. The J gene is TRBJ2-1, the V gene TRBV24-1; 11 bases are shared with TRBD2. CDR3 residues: CATSVTSGMGDEQFF. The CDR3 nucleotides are TGTGCCACCAGTGTGACTAGCGGGATGGGGGATGAGCAGTTCTTC.